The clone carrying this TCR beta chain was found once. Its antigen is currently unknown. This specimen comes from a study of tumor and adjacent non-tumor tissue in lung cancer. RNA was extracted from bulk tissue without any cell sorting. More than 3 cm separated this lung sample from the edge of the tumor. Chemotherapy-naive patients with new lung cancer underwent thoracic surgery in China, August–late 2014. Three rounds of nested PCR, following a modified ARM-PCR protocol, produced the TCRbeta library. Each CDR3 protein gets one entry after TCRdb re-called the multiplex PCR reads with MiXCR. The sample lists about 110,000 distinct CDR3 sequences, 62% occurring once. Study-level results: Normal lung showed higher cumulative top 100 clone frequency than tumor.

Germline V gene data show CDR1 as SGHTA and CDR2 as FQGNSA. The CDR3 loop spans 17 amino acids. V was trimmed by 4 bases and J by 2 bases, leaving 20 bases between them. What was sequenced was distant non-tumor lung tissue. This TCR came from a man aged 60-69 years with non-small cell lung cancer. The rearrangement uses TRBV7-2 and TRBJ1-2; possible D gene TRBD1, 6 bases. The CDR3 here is CASSSRPAQGQNYGYTF. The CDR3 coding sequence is TGTGCCAGCAGCTCCCGGCCAGCCCAGGGGCAGAACTATGGCTACACCTTC.